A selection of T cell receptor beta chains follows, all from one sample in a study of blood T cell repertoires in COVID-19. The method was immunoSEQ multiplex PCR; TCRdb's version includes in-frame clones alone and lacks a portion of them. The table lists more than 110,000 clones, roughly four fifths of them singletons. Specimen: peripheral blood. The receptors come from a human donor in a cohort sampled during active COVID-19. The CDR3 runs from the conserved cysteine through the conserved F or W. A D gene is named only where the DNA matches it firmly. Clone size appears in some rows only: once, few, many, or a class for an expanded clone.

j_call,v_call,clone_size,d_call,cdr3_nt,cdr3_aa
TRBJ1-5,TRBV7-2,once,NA,TGTGCCAGCAGCCCACTAGGAGGGGTCAATCAGCCCCAGCATTTT,CASSPLGGVNQPQHF
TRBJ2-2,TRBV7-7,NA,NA,TGTGCTAGCAGCTCTAGCTCGGGGAGCACCGGGGAGCTGTTTTTT,CASSSSSGSTGELFF
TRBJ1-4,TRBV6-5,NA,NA,TGTGCCAGCAACAGGGCTCTGAATGAAAAACTGTTTTTT,CASNRALNEKLFF
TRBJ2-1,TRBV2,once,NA,TGTGCCATCAACGGGGACTATGAGCAGTTCTTC,CAINGDYEQFF
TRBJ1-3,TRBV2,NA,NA,TGTGCCAGCAGTGGGTCGGGACTCAAATCTGGAAACACCATATATTTT,CASSGSGLKSGNTIYF
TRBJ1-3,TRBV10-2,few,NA,TGCGCCAGCAGTGAGCGGACAGTTTCCTCTGGAAACACCATATATTTT,CASSERTVSSGNTIYF
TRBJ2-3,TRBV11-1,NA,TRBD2,TGTGCCAGCAGCCAGACTAGCGGGGGGTATACGCAGTATTTT,CASSQTSGGYTQYF
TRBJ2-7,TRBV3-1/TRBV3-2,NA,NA,TGTGCCACGAGGGGCAGGGGTAACATCCCGGGCGAGCAGTACTTC,CATRGRGNIPGEQYF
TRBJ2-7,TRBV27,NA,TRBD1,TGTGCCAGCGGGTCCCCCAAATCTAGGGGGCCCGACGAGCAGTACTTC,CASGSPKSRGPDEQYF
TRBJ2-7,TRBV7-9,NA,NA,TGTGCCAGCAGCTTTTCCTCAGGTGAATTGGCCGAGCAGTACTTC,CASSFSSGELAEQYF
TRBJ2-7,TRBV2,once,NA,TGTGCCAGCAGTTTGTTAACGGGGGAGCAGTACTTC,CASSLLTGEQYF
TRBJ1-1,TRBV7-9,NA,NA,TGTGCCAGCAGCTTAGGGTCCGGCACTGAAGCTTTCTTT,CASSLGSGTEAFF
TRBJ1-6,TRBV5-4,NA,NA,TGTGCCAGCAGCTTGTACAGCTCCTATAATTCACCCCTCCACTTT,CASSLYSSYNSPLHF
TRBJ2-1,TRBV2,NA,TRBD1,TGTGCCACCGCCTCTGGGACAGCCTACAATGAGCAGTTCTTC,CATASGTAYNEQFF
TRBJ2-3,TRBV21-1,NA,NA,TGTGCCAGCATCCTCTCCAAGGAGGGCACAGATACGCAGTATTTT,CASILSKEGTDTQYF
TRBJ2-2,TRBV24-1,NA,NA,TGTGCCACCAGTGATGTAGGAGCTCAAACCGGGGAGCTGTTTTTT,CATSDVGAQTGELFF
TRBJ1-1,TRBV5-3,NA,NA,TGTGCCAGAAGCTCCCCGGACAAGAGGCCTGAAGCTTTCTTT,CARSSPDKRPEAFF
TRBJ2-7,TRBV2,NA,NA,TGTGCCAGCAGTGTCAACAGGGATATCGACGAGCAGTACTTC,CASSVNRDIDEQYF
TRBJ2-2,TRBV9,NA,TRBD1,TGTGCCAGCAGCCCGAGGGGACAGGGGGCATCCGGGGAGCTGTTTTTT,CASSPRGQGASGELFF
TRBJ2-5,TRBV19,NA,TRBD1,TGTGCCAGCAGCGCAGGGGGTGGTTCCCAAGAGACCCAGTACTTC,CASSAGGGSQETQYF
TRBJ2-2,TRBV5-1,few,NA,TGCGCCAGCAGCTTCGGTCGAGTTGACGGGGAGCTGTTTTTT,CASSFGRVDGELFF
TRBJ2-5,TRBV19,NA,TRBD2,TGTGCCAGTAGTACGACTAGCGGGGGGCCCGAGACCCAGTACTTC,CASSTTSGGPETQYF
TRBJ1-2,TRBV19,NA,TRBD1,TGTGCCAGTAGTATTCCGCAGGGGGCGCGGGATGGCTACACCTTC,CASSIPQGARDGYTF
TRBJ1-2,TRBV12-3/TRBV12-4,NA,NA,TGTGCCAGCAGTTTGGGCAGATCCTATGGCTACACCTTC,CASSLGRSYGYTF
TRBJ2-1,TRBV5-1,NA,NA,TGCGCCAGCAGCCGGCGCCTCGGCCGGGTTGATGAGCAGTTCTTC,CASSRRLGRVDEQFF
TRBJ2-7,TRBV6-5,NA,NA,TGTGCCAGCAGTTACTCGACTAGTTACTACGAGCAGTACTTC,CASSYSTSYYEQYF
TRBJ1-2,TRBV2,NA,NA,TGTGCCAGCAGTGAGGGGGGAGGGTATGGCTACACCTTC,CASSEGGGYGYTF
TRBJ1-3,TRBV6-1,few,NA,TGTGCCAGCAGTGAAGACCCCAGGGGAGGGGACACCATATATTTT,CASSEDPRGGDTIYF
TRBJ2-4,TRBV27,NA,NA,TGTGCCAGCAGTAAACTAGCAGCAGCCAAAAACATTCAGTACTTC,CASSKLAAAKNIQYF
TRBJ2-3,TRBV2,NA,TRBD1,TGTGCCCGGCAAAGAACAGGGGGCGCTAGGAGCACAGATACGCAGTATTTT,CARQRTGGARSTDTQYF
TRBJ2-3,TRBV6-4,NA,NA,TGTGCCAGCAGTGACGGCGATACGCAGTATTTT,CASSDGDTQYF
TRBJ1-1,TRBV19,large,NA,TGTGCCAGTAGAACTTCAGGGCCTTCCACTGAAGCTTTCTTT,CASRTSGPSTEAFF
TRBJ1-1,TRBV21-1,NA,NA,TGTGCCAGCAGCAAGACAGGGGGGAACACTGAAGCTTTCTTT,CASSKTGGNTEAFF
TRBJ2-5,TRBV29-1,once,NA,TGCAGCGGTCGCCGGGAGACCCAGTACTTC,CSGRRETQYF
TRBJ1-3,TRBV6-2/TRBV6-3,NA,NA,TGTGCCAGCAGTTACGCGGTCAGCTCTGGAAACACCATATATTTT,CASSYAVSSGNTIYF
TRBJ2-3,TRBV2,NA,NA,TGTGCCAGCAGTGAAGCCGGCAGGAGCACAGATACGCAGTATTTT,CASSEAGRSTDTQYF
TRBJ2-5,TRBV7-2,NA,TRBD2,TGTGCCAGCAGCTCTAGCGGGGGGAGGTCAGAGACCCAGTACTTC,CASSSSGGRSETQYF
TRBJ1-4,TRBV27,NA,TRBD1,TGTGCCAGCAGCTTAAACACAGGGGGAGGGCGTGAAAAACTGTTTTTT,CASSLNTGGGREKLFF
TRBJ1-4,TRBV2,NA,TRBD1,TGTGCCAGCAGGGGGACAGGGGGGATTGAAAAACTGTTTTTT,CASRGTGGIEKLFF
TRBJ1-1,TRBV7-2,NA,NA,TGTGCCAGCAGCCTGGCGACAGTTAACACTGAAGCTTTCTTT,CASSLATVNTEAFF
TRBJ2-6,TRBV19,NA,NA,TGTGCCAGTAGCGACGTTTTCGGAGGGACTGGTGGGGCCAACGTCCTGACTTTC,CASSDVFGGTGGANVLTF
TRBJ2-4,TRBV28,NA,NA,TGTGCCAGCAACGGGGGATTAGCCAAAAACATTCAGTACTTC,CASNGGLAKNIQYF
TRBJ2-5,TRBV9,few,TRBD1,TGTGCCAGCAGCACGGGACAGGGCTCAGACCAGTACTTC,CASSTGQGSDQYF
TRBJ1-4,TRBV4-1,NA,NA,TGCGCCAGCAGGCAAGCAGGGATGTCAACTAATGAAAAACTGTTTTTT,CASRQAGMSTNEKLFF
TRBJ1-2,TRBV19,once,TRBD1,TGTGCCAGTACCCCGAGCGGACAGGGCCGTGGCTACACCTTC,CASTPSGQGRGYTF
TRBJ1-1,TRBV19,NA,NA,TGTGCCAGTAGTCCGGGGAAACCCGTCGGTATGAACACTGAAGCTTTCTTT,CASSPGKPVGMNTEAFF
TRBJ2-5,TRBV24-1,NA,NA,TGTGCCACCAGTGATTTGAAATCCCAGGGAGAGACCCAGTACTTC,CATSDLKSQGETQYF
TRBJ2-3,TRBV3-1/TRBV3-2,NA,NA,TGTGCCAGCAGCCAATCGGTAGGAGGTGGGGATACGCAGTATTTT,CASSQSVGGGDTQYF
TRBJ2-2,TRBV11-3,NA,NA,TGTGCCAGCAGCATAACAACCGGGGAGCTGTTTTTT,CASSITTGELFF